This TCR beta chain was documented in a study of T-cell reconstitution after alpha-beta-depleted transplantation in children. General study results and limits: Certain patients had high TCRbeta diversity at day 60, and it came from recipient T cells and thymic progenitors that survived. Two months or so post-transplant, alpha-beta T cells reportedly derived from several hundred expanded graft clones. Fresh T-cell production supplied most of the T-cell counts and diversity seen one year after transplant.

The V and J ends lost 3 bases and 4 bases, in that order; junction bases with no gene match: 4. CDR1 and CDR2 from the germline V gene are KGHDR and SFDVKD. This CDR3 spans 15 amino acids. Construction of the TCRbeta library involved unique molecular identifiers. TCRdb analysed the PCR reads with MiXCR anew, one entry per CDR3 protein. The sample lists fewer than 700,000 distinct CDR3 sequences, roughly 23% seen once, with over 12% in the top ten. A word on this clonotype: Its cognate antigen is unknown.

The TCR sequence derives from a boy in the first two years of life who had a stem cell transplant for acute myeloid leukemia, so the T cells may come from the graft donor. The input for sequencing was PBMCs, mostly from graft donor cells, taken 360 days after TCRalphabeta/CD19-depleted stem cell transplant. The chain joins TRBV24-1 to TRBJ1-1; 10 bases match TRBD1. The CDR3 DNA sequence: TGTGCCACCAGTGATGACAGGGGGCGGTTCACTGAAGCTTTCTTT. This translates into CATSDDRGRFTEAFF.